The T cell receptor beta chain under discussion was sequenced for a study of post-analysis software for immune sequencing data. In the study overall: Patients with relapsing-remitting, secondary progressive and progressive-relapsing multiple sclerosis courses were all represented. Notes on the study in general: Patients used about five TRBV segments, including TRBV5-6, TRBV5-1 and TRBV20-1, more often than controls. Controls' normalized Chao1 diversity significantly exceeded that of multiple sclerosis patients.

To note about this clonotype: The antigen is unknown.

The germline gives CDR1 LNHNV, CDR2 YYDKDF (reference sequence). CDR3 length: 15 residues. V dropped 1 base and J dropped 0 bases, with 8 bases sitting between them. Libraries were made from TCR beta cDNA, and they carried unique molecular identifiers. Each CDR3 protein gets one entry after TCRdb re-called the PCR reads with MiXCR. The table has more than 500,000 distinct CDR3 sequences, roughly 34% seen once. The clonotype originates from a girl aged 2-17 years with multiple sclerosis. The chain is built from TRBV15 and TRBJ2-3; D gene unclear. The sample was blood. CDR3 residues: CATSRASYSTDTQYF. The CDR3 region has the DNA TGTGCCACCAGCAGAGCGAGCTATAGCACAGATACGCAGTATTTT.